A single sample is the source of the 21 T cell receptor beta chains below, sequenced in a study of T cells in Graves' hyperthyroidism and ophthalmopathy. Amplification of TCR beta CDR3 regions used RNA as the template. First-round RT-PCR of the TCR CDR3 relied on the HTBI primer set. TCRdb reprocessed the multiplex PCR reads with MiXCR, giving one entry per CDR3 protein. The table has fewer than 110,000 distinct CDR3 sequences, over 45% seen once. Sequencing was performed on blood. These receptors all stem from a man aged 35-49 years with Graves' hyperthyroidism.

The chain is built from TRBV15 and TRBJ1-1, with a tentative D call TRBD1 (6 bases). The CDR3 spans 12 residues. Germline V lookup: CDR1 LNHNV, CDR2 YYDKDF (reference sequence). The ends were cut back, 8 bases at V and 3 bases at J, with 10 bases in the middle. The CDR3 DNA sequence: TGTGCCACCGGTCGGACAGACACTGAAGCTTTCTTT. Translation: CATGRTDTEAFF.

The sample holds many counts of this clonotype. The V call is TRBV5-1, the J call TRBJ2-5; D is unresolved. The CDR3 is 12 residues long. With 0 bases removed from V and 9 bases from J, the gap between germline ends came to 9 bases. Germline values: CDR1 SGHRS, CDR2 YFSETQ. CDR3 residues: CASSLEATAQYF. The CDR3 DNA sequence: TGCGCCAGCAGCTTGGAAGCCACGGCCCAGTACTTC.

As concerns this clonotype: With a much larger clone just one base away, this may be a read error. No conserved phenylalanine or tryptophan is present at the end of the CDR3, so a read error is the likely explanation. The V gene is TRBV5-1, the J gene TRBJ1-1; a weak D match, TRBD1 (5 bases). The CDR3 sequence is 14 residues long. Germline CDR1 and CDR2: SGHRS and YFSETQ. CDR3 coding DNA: TGTGCCAGCAGCTTGGCCTATGGGGGCACTGAAGCTTTCCTT. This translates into CASSLAYGGTEAFL.

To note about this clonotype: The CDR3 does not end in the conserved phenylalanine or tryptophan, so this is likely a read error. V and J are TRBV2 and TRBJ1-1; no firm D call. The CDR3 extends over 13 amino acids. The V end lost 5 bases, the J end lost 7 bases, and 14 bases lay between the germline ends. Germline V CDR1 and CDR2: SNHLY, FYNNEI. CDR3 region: CASSLVDYFEAFV. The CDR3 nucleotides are TGTGCCAGCAGTCTAGTGGACTACTTTGAAGCTTTCGTT.

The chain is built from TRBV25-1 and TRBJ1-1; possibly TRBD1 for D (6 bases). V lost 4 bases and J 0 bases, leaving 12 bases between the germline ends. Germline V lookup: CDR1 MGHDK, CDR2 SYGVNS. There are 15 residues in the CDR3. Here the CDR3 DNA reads TGTGCCAGCAGTGGGGACATCACGCTGAACACTGAAGCTTTCTTT. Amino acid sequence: CASSGDITLNTEAFF.

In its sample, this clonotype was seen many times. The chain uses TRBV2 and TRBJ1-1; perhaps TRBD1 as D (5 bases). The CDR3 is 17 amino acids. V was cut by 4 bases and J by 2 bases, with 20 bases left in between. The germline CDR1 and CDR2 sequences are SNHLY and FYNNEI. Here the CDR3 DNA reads TGTGCCAGCAGTGCGGGACGGAACGTTGGCTACAACACTGAAGCTTTCTTT. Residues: CASSAGRNVGYNTEAFF.

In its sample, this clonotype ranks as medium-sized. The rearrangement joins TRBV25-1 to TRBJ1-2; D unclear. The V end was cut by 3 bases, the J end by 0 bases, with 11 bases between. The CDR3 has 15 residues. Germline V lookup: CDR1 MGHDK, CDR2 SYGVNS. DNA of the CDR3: TGTGCCAGCAGTGACCCGGGCCAATCTAACTATGGCTACACCTTC. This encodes CASSDPGQSNYGYTF.

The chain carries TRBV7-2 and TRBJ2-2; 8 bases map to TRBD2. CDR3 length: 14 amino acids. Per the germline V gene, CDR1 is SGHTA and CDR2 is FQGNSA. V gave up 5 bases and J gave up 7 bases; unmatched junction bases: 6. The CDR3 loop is CASSLPTSDGELFF. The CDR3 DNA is TGTGCCAGCAGCCTACCGACTAGCGACGGGGAGCTGTTTTTT.

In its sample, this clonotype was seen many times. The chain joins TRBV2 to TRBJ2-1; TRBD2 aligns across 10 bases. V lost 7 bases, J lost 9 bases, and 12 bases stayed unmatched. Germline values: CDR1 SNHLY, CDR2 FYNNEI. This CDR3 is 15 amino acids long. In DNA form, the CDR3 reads TGTGCCAGCACCCCACTGGGGACTAGCGTTAGTGAGCAGTTCTTC. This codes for CASTPLGTSVSEQFF. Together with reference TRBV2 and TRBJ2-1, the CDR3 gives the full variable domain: EPEVTQTPSHQVTQMGQEVILRCVPISNHLYFYWYRQILGQKVEFLVSFYNNEISEKSEIFDDQFSVERPDGSNFTLKIRSTKLEDSAMYFCASTPLGTSVSEQFFGPGTRLTVL.

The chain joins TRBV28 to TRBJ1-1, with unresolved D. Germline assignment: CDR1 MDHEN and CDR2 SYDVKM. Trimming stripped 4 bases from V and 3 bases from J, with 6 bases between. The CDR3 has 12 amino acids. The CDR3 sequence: CASSSIDTEAFF. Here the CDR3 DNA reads TGTGCCAGCAGTTCGATAGACACTGAAGCTTTCTTT.

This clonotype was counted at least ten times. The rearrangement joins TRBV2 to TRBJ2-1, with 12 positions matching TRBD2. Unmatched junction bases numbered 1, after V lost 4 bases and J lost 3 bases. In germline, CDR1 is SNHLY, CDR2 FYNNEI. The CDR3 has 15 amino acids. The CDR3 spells CASSGLAGDYNEQFF. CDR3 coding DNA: TGTGCCAGCAGTGGACTAGCGGGAGACTACAATGAGCAGTTCTTC.

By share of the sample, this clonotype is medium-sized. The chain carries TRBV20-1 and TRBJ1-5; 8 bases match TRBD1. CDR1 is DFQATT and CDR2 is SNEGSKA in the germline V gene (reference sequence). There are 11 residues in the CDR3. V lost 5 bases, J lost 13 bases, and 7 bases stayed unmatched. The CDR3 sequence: CSARDRGGQHF. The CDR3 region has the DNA TGCAGTGCTCGCGACAGGGGAGGGCAGCATTTT.

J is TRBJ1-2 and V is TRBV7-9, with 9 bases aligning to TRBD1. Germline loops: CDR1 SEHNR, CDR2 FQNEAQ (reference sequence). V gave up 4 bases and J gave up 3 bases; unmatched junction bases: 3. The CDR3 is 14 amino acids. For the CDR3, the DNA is TGTGCCAGCAGCTCCGGGACAGGGTACTATGGCTACACCTTC. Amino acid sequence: CASSSGTGYYGYTF.

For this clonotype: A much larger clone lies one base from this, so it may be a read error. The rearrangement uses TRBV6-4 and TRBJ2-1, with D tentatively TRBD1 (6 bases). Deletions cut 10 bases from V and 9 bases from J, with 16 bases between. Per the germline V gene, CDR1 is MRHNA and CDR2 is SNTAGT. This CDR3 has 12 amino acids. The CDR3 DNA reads TGTGCCAACAACAGGGTAGCCGGTGAGCAGTTCTTC. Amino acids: CANNRVAGEQFF.

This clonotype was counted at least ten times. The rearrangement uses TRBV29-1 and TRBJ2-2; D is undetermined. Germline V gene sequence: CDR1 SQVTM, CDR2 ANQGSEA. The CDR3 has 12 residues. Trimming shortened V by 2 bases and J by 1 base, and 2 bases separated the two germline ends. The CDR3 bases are TGCAGCGTTGAACAGAACACCGGGGAGCTGTTTTTT. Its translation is CSVEQNTGELFF.

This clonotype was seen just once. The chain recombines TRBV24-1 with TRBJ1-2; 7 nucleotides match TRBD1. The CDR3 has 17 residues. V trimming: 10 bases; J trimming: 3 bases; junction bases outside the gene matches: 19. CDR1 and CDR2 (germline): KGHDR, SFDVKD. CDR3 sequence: CATSRSSSRDRDYGYTF. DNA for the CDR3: TGTGCCACTTCTCGATCTAGCAGCCGAGACAGGGACTATGGCTACACCTTC.

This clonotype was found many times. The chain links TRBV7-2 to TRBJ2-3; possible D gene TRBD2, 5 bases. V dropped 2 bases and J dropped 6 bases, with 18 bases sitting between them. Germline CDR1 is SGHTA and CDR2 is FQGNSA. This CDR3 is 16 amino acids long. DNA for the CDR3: TGTGCCAGCAGCTTAATGTTGCTAGCTGGTAGTGATACGCAGTATTTT. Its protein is CASSLMLLAGSDTQYF. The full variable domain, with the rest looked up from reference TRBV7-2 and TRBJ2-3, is GAGVSQSPSNKVTEKGKDVELRCDPISGHTALYWYRQSLGQGLEFLIYFQGNSAPDKSGLPSDRFSAERTGGSVSTLTIQRTQQEDSAVYLCASSLMLLAGSDTQYFGPGTRLTVL.

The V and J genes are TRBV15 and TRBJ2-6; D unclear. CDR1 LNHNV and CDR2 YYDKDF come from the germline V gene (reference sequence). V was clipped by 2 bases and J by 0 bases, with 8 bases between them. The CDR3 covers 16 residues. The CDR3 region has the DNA TGTGCCACCAGCAGACCTATGAACTCTGGGGCCAACGTCCTGACTTTC. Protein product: CATSRPMNSGANVLTF.

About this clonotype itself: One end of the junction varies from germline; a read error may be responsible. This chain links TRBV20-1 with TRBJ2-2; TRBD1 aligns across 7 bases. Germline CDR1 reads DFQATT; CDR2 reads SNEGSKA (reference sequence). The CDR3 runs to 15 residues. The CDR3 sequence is CSARLPGQSTGELVF. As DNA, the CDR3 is TGCAGTGCTAGACTTCCGGGACAGAGCACCGGGGAGCTGGTTTTT.

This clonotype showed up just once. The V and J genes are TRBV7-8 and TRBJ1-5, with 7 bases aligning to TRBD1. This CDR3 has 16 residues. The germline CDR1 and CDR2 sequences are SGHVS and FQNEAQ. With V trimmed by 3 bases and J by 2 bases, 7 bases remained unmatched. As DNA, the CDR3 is TGTGCCAGCAGCTTGGACAGGCACTCTGGCAATCAGCCCCAGCATTTT. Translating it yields CASSLDRHSGNQPQHF.

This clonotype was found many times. The CDR3 DNA reads as TGCAGTGCAGAGGACAGGGCGGGGAACATTCAGTACTTC. It is translated as CSAEDRAGNIQYF. The chain couples TRBV20-1 to TRBJ2-4; TRBD1 matches 8 bases. The CDR3 loop spans 13 amino acids. Per the germline V gene, CDR1 is DFQATT and CDR2 is SNEGSKA (reference sequence). V lost 6 bases and J lost 7; bases outside the gene matches: 8.